This entry is about one T cell receptor beta chain. The antigen remains undetermined. Germline loops: CDR1 SGHRS, CDR2 YFSETQ. This CDR3 has 14 residues. The V segment lost 3 bases and the J segment 6 bases; nucleotides outside the gene matches: 7. The data originate from a study of blood T cells in healthy people across ages. Donors were healthy Caucasian individuals from Russia aged about 6 to 90. The study's findings and limits: Because sorting was not performed, PBMCs prevented conclusive naive versus antigen-experienced comparison. Age brought a roughly linear fall in TCR beta diversity measured per million T cells.

The second PCR ran roughly 6 to 12 cycles with a sample-barcoded 5' primer and J-beta primers. TCRdb passed the 5' RACE reads through MiXCR, listing each CDR3 protein once. Of 600,000 to 650,000 distinct CDR3 sequences detected, 58% appear once; the ten largest clones hold around 37%. Specimen: blood. The clonotype originates from a man aged 60-69 years in good health. V and J are TRBV5-1 and TRBJ2-3; the match to TRBD1 covers 7 bases. The CDR3: CASSSGQLVDTQYF. The CDR3 DNA sequence: TGCGCCAGCAGCTCGGGACAGCTTGTTGATACGCAGTATTTT.